A single sample is the source of the 19 T cell receptor beta chains below, sequenced in a study of blood T cell repertoires in COVID-19. Generated by immunoSEQ multiplex PCR, the TCRdb table keeps only in-frame clones and is missing some. The sample holds over 300,000 clones, about four fifths seen once. Sequenced material: peripheral blood. Receptors originate from a woman aged 50 to 65 with acute or convalescent COVID-19.

The chain joins TRBV12-3 or TRBV12-4 to TRBJ1-1, with D hard to call. The CDR3 has 13 residues. V was shortened by 3 bases and J by 1 base, with 6 bases between the two germline ends. CDR3 amino acids: CASSFYSNTEAFF. The CDR3, as DNA: TGTGCCAGCAGTTTTTACTCGAACACTGAAGCTTTCTTT.

This clone has more than one count but fewer than ten. The V call is TRBV2, the J call TRBJ1-6; D is perhaps TRBD1 (6 bases). Germline assignment: CDR1 SNHLY and CDR2 FYNNEI. V lost 6 bases to trimming and J lost 4 bases, with 16 bases between them. The CDR3 is 16 amino acids. CDR3 loop: CASSGGGSSYNSPLHF. Written as DNA, the CDR3 is TGTGCCAGCAGCGGGGGGGGCAGTTCGTATAATTCACCCCTCCACTTT.

The rearrangement links TRBV27 to TRBJ2-1; 8 positions agree with TRBD1. The CDR3 covers 19 residues. Germline V lookup: CDR1 MNHEY, CDR2 SMNVEV (reference sequence). The junction had 17 bases not matched to a gene; V was cut back by 7 bases and J by 0 bases. The CDR3 DNA sequence: TGTGCCAGCAACAAGATCCAGGGGGCTTCGTATAGCTCCTACAATGAGCAGTTCTTC. Translated, it gives CASNKIQGASYSSYNEQFF.

V and J are TRBV5-5 and TRBJ1-5; D gene unclear. CDR3 length equals 14 residues. Germline CDR1 is SGHKS and CDR2 is YYEKEE (reference sequence). With 4 bases removed from V and 7 bases from J, the gap between germline ends came to 15 bases. CDR3 sequence reads: CASSQSNNGQPQHF. The CDR3 coding sequence is TGTGCCAGCAGCCAGAGTAACAACGGGCAGCCCCAGCATTTT.

This chain joins TRBV15 and TRBJ1-2; no reliable D call. Trimming shortened V by 0 bases and J by 2 bases, and 22 bases separated the two germline ends. CDR3 length equals 19 residues. Looked up from germline, CDR1 is LNHNV and CDR2 is YYDKDF (reference sequence). The CDR3 reads CATSRDNDMAAKANYGYTF. CDR3 bases: TGTGCCACCAGCAGAGATAACGATATGGCGGCGAAAGCCAACTATGGCTACACCTTC. Using reference TRBV15 and TRBJ1-2 for the parts outside the CDR3, the full variable domain is DAMVIQNPRYQVTQFGKPVTLSCSQTLNHNVMYWYQQKSSQAPKLLFHYYDKDFNNEADTPDNFQSRRPNTSFCFLDIRSPGLGDTAMYLCATSRDNDMAAKANYGYTFGSGTRLTVV.

This clone was seen a handful of times. V gene TRBV2 combines with J gene TRBJ2-1, with a weak D call TRBD2 (5 bases). This CDR3 comprises 15 residues. Germline assignment: CDR1 SNHLY and CDR2 FYNNEI. Trimming left V 4 bases short and J 2 bases short, with 12 bases between. The CDR3 protein is CASSGLLVTYNEQFF. The DNA for the CDR3 is TGTGCCAGCAGTGGACTACTAGTAACCTACAATGAGCAGTTCTTC. The full variable domain, its missing parts supplied by reference TRBV2 and TRBJ2-1, is EPEVTQTPSHQVTQMGQEVILRCVPISNHLYFYWYRQILGQKVEFLVSFYNNEISEKSEIFDDQFSVERPDGSNFTLKIRSTKLEDSAMYFCASSGLLVTYNEQFFGPGTRLTVL.

The chain carries TRBV7-9 and TRBJ1-1; D is perhaps TRBD1 (6 bases). Trimming left V 6 bases short and J 4 bases short, with 12 bases between. The CDR3 has 13 amino acids. From germline, CDR1 is SEHNR and CDR2 FQNEAQ (reference sequence). In nucleotides, the CDR3 is TGTGCCAGCAGACCATGGACAGCCACTGAAGCTTTCTTT. Protein product: CASRPWTATEAFF.

This clone was counted once. CDR3 region: CASSGGTSGTYEQYF. CDR3 DNA: TGTGCCAGCAGCGGAGGGACTAGCGGAACCTACGAGCAGTACTTC. The chain joins TRBV7-2 to TRBJ2-7; 11 positions agree with TRBD2. The CDR3 runs 15 residues. CDR1 and CDR2 (germline): SGHTA, FQGNSA. Trimming at V came to 5 bases and at J to 2 bases, leaving 5 bases not matched to a gene.

The gene calls are TRBV3-1 (or the pseudogene TRBV3-2) and TRBJ2-5; D remains ambiguous. V dropped 6 bases and J dropped 7 bases, with 18 bases sitting between them. Germline values: CDR1 LGHDT, CDR2 YNNKEL (reference sequence). CDR3 size: 14 residues. The CDR3 coding sequence is TGTGCCAGCAGGGCGCCTACCGCGGCTGGGACCCAGTACTTC. It encodes CASRAPTAAGTQYF.

The chain carries TRBV20-1 and TRBJ1-2; D uncertain. The V end lost 5 bases, the J end lost 2 bases, and 6 bases lay between the germline ends. This CDR3 is built from 11 residues. The V gene's germline CDR1 is DFQATT and CDR2 SNEGSKA (reference sequence). CDR3 loop: CSAEGNYGYTF. As DNA, the CDR3 is TGCAGTGCTGAGGGAAACTATGGCTACACCTTC.

The chain uses TRBV2 and TRBJ2-5, with D perhaps TRBD2 (5 bases). In germline, CDR1 is SNHLY, CDR2 FYNNEI. The CDR3 runs to 13 residues. V lost 4 bases to trimming and J lost 1 base, with 7 bases between them. The DNA of the CDR3 is TGTGCCAGCAGTGTAAGCGGCCAAGAGACCCAGTACTTC. Translation gives CASSVSGQETQYF.

The chain uses TRBV7-2 and TRBJ2-3; the D is unclear. V was shortened by 4 bases and J by 3 bases, with 8 bases between the two germline ends. CDR3 size: 13 residues. The germline gives CDR1 SGHTA, CDR2 FQGNSA. CDR3 sequence: CASSSPSTDTQYF. The CDR3 coding sequence is TGTGCCAGCAGCTCCCCTTCGACAGATACGCAGTATTTT.

The genes are TRBV5-6 and TRBJ1-1; a possible D gene is TRBD1 (6 bases). V was cut by 4 bases and J by 4 bases, with 14 bases left in between. This CDR3 contains 14 residues. From germline, CDR1 is SGHDT and CDR2 YYEEEE. The CDR3 sequence: CASSHRGARTEAFF. CDR3 DNA: TGTGCCAGCAGCCACCGGGGGGCGCGCACTGAAGCTTTCTTT.

This chain connects TRBV5-1 to TRBJ1-2; possibly TRBD1 for D (6 bases). The CDR3 runs 14 residues. Germline CDR1 reads SGHRS; CDR2 reads YFSETQ. With 4 bases removed from V and 4 bases from J, the gap between germline ends came to 14 bases. The CDR3: CASSPRTDRYGYTF. The DNA for the CDR3 is TGCGCCAGCAGCCCCCGGACAGATCGCTATGGCTACACCTTC.

The sample holds one count of this clone. V gene TRBV27 combines with J gene TRBJ2-1; D not resolved. The germline CDR1 and CDR2 sequences are MNHEY and SMNVEV (reference sequence). This CDR3 has 15 amino acids. The V and J ends lost 6 bases and 0 bases respectively, with 12 bases between them. The chain's CDR3 is CASSPLKSSYNEQFF. The CDR3 DNA sequence: TGTGCCAGCAGCCCGCTCAAGAGCTCCTACAATGAGCAGTTCTTC.

This clone has more than one count but fewer than ten. The chain employs TRBV30 and TRBJ2-7; possible D gene TRBD2, 6 bases. Trimming left V 4 bases short and J 0 bases short, with 13 bases between. CDR3 size: 14 residues. Germline V gives CDR1 GTSNPN, CDR2 SVGIG (reference sequence). The CDR3 coding sequence is TGTGCCTGGAATCTGTGGGGGGTCTCCTACGAGCAGTACTTC. It codes for CAWNLWGVSYEQYF.

CDR3 sequence (DNA): TGTGCCAGCAGCTTAGACACAACTAATGAAAAACTGTTTTTT. Its translation: CASSLDTTNEKLFF. The J gene is TRBJ1-4, the V gene TRBV7-9; D remains ambiguous. The germline V gene encodes CDR1 SEHNR and CDR2 FQNEAQ (reference sequence). There are 14 residues in the CDR3. V shed 1 base and J shed 0 bases, with 3 bases lying between them.

This sequence joins TRBV15 and TRBJ1-1; D ambiguous. The CDR3 contains 14 residues. Trimming removed 1 base from V and 1 base from J, with 7 bases in between. Germline V lookup: CDR1 LNHNV, CDR2 YYDKDF (reference sequence). The CDR3 loop reads CATSRVYGNTEAFF. For the CDR3, the DNA is TGTGCCACCAGCAGAGTTTACGGGAACACTGAAGCTTTCTTT.

This chain uses TRBV5-1 with TRBJ2-3, with D possibly being TRBD1 (7 bases). Germline CDR1 SGHRS, CDR2 YFSETQ. Trimming left V 7 bases short and J 3 bases short, with 18 bases between. This CDR3 contains 15 residues. The CDR3 DNA follows: TGCGCCAGCTCCCTAAACGCAGGGGGGACAGATACGCAGTATTTT. This translates into CASSLNAGGTDTQYF.